This T cell receptor beta chain was captured by sequencing in a study of cytomegalovirus exposure and HLA in healthy donors. Study-level points and caveats: Accounts indicate the classifier identified cytomegalovirus status with strong specificity and sensitivity. Cytomegalovirus-associated status was assigned to 164 TCR beta chains.

PCR used 60 Vbeta primers and 13 Jbeta primers. The table came from immunoSEQ multiplex PCR; TCRdb's copy has only in-frame clones and leaves some out. The table records 250,000 to 350,000 clones, around 86% of them present only once. At collection, donors were nominally healthy, but unrecorded immune exposures were probable. A word on this clone: The antigen remains unidentified.

Trimming removed 4 bases from V and 3 bases from J; junction bases left unmatched: 8. Germline-derived CDR1 and CDR2 are KGHSH and LQKENI. The length of the CDR3 is 15 residues. Material for sequencing was PBMCs. The chain is built from TRBV18 and TRBJ1-1; TRBD1 agrees at 7 bases. This clonotype originated in a man aged 35-49 years in good health and CMV-seropositive. This CDR3 is CASSQTTGLDTEAFF. Written as DNA, the CDR3 is TGTGCCAGCTCACAAACGACAGGGTTGGACACTGAAGCTTTCTTT. The variable domain in full, with the rest retrieved from reference TRBV18 and TRBJ1-1, is NAGVMQNPRHLVRRRGQEARLRCSPMKGHSHVYWYRQLPEEGLKFMVYLQKENIIDESGMPKERFSAEFPKEGPSILRIQQVVRGDSAAYFCASSQTTGLDTEAFFGQGTRLTVV.